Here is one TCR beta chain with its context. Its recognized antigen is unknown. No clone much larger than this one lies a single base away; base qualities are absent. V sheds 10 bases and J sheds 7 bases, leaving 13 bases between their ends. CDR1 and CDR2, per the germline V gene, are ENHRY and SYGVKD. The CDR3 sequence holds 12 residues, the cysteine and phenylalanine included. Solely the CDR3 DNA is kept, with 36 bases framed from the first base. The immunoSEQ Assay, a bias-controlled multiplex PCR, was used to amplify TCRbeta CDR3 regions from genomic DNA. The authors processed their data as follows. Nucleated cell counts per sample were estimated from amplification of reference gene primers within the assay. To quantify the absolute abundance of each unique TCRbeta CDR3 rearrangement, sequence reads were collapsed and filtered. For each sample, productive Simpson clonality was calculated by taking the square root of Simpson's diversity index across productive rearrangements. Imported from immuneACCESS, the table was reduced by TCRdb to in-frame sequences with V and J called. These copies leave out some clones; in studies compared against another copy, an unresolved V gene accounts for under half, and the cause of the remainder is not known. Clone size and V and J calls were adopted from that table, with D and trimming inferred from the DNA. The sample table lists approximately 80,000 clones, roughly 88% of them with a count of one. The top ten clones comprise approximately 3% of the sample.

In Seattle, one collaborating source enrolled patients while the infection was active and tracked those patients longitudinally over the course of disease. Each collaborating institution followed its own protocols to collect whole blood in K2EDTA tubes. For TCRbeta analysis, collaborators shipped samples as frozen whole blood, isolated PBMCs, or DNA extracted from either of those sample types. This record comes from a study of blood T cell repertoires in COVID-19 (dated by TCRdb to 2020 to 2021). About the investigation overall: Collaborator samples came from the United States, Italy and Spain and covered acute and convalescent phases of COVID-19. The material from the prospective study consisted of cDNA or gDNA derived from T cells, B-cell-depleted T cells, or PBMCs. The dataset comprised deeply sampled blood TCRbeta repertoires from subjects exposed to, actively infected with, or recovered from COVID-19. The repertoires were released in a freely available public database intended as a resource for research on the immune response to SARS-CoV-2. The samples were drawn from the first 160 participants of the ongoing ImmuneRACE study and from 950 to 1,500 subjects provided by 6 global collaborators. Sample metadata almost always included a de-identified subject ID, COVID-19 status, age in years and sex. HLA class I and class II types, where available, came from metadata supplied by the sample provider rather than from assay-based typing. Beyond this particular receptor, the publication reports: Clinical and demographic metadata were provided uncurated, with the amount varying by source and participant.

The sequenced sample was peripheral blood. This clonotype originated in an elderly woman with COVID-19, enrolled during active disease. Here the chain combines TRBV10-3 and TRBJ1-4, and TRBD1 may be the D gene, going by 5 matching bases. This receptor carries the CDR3 CATGQGSEKLFF. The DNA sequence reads TGTGCCACCGGGCAGGGAAGTGAAAAACTGTTTTTT.